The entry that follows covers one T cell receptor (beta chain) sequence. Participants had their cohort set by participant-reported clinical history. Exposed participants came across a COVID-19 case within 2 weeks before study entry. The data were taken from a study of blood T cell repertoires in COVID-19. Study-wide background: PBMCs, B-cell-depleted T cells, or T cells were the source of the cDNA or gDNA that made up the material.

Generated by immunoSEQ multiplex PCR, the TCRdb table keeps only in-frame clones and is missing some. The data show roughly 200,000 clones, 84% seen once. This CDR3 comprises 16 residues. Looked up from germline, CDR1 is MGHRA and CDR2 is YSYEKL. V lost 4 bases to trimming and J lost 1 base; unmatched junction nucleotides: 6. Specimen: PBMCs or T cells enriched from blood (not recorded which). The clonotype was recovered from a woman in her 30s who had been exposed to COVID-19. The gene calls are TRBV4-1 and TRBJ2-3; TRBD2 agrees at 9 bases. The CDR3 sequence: CASSLTLAGGTDTQYF. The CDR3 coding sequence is TGCGCCAGCAGCCTTACCTTAGCGGGGGGCACAGATACGCAGTATTTT.